Below, one T cell receptor beta chain is given with its context. These data come from a study of blood T cell repertoires in COVID-19. Study-level information: Samples taken during acute and convalescent COVID-19 were collected in the United States, Italy and Spain.

CDR1 is MNHEY, CDR2 SMNVEV, per germline (reference sequence). Losses at the gene ends were 3 bases for V and 2 bases for J; bases not matched to a gene: 13. The CDR3 extends over 17 amino acids. Authors' methods: Estimates of nucleated cell counts were drawn from the amplification of reference gene primers. TCRdb's copy holds only in-frame clones and misses some; the assay was immunoSEQ multiplex PCR. D and trimming come from the DNA, and the V and J calls and clone size come from that table. The sample shows some 200,000 clones, around 86% of them seen only once. Participants, 18 to 89 years old, spanned around 26 US areas. Participant-given clinical history determined each cohort assignment.

The TCR comes from a man aged 30-40 years in a cohort exposed to, infected with or recovered from COVID-19 (not recorded which). The sequencing sample was made of PBMCs or T cells enriched from blood (not recorded which). The chain couples TRBV27 to TRBJ2-7; 7 nucleotides match TRBD2. The CDR3 protein is CASSLSGGRALPYEQYF. CDR3 bases: TGTGCCAGCAGTTTGAGTGGCGGGAGAGCCTTACCCTACGAGCAGTACTTC.